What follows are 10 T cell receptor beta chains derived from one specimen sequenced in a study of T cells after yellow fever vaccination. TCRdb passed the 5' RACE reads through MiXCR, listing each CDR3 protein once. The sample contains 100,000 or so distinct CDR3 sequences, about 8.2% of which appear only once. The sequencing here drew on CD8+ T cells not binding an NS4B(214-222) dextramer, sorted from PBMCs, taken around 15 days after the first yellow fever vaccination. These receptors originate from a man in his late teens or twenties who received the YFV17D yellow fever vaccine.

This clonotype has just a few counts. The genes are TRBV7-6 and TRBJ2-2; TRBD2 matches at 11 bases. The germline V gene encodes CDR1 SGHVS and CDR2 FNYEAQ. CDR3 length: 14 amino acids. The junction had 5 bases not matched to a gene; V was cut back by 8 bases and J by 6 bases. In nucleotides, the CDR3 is TGTGCCAGCTTTCCTAGCGGGGGGCCCGGGGAGCTGTTTTTT. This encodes CASFPSGGPGELFF.

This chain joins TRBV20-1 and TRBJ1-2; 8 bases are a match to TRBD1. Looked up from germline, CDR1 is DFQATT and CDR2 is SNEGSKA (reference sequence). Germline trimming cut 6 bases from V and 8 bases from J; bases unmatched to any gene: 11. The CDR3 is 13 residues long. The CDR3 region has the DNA TGCAGTGCACTCGACAGGGGCTCTGAGGGCTACACCTTC. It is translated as CSALDRGSEGYTF.

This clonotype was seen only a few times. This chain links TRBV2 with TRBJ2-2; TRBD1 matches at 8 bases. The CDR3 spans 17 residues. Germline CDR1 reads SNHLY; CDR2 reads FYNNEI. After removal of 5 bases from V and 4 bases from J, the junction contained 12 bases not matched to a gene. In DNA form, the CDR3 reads TGTGCCAGCAGTACCCAGACCAGGGGGCAGAGCACCGGGGAGCTGTTTTTT. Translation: CASSTQTRGQSTGELFF.

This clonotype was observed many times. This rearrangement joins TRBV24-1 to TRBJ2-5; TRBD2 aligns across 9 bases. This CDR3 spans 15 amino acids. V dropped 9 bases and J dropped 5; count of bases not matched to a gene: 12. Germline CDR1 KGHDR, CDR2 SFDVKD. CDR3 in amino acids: CATARGGESIETQYF. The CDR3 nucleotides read TGTGCCACCGCTCGCGGGGGGGAATCAATTGAGACCCAGTACTTC.

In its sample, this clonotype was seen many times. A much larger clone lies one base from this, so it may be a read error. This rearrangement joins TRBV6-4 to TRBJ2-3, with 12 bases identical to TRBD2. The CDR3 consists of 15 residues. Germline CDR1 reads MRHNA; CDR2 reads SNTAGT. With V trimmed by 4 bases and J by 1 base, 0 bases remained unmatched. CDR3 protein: CASSGTSGGTDTQYF. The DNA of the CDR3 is TGTGCCAGCAGTGGGACTAGCGGGGGCACAGATACGCAGTATTTT.

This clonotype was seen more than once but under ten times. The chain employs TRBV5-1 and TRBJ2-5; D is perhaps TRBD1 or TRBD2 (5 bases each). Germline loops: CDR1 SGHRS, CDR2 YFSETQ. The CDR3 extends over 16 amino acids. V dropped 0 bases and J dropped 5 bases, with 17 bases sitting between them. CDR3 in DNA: TGCGCCAGCAGCTTGGCGTTGGGGGTACTAGGGGAGACCCAGTACTTC. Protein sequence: CASSLALGVLGETQYF.

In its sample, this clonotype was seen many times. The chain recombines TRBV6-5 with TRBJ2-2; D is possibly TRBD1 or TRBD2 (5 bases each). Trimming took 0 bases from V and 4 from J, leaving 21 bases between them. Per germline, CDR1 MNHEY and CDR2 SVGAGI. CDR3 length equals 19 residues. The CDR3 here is CASSYSVFEGLGTTGELFF. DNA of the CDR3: TGTGCCAGCAGTTACTCGGTTTTTGAAGGGTTGGGGACCACCGGGGAGCTGTTTTTT.

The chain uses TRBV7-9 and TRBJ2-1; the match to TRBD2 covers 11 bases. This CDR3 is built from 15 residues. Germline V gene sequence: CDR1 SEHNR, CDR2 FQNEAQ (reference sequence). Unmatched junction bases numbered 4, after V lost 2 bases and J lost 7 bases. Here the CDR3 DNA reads TGTGCCAGCAGCTTACCAAGACTAGCGGGGAATGAGCAGTTCTTC. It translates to CASSLPRLAGNEQFF.

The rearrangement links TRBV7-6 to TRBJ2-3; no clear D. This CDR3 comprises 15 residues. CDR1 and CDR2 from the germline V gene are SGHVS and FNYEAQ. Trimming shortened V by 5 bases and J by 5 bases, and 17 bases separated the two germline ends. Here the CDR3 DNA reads TGTGCCAGCAGCCGATCCTTCCTATTAGTAGATACGCAGTATTTT. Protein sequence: CASSRSFLLVDTQYF.

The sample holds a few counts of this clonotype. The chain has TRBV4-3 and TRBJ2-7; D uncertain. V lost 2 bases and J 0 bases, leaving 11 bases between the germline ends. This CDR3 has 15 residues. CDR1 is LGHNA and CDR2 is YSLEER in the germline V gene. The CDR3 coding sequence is TGCGCCAGCAGCCAATCGGCAGAGAGCTCCTACGAGCAGTACGTC. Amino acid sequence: CASSQSAESSYEQYV.